This T cell receptor beta chain emerged from a study of blood T cells in healthy people across ages. V was shortened by 10 bases and J by 4 bases, with 8 bases between the two germline ends. Per the germline V gene, CDR1 is SNHLY and CDR2 is FYNNEI. This CDR3 is 11 amino acids long. On this clonotype: What it recognizes is unknown. This may be a read error, as it is one base from a much larger clone.

Primers used in a second PCR of about 7 to 12 cycles were a sample-barcoded 5' primer and a J-beta primer mix. Each cDNA molecule was tagged by a template-switch adaptor that had 12 random nucleotides. TCRdb re-derived calls from the 5' RACE reads in MiXCR, one entry per CDR3 protein. The sample records over 950,000 distinct CDR3 sequences, roughly 50% being singletons. Study conclusions and caveats: Estimated diversity, derived from one million T cells, was regarded as an underestimate.

The source material was blood. The source of this sequence is an older woman in good health. The chain has TRBV2 and TRBJ2-1; D is unresolved. The CDR3 sequence is CATTNYNEQFF. The CDR3 bases are TGTGCCACCACCAATTACAATGAGCAGTTCTTC.